Each of the 9 T cell receptor beta chains below was sequenced from the same sample in a study of cytomegalovirus exposure and HLA in healthy donors. Repertoires were generated with immunoSEQ multiplex PCR, while TCRdb's copy carries only in-frame clones and drops some. The sample holds about 65,000 clones, approximately 90% seen once. Sequenced material: PBMCs. The receptor set was obtained from a woman in her late teens or twenties in good health and CMV-seronegative.

This clone was picked up one time. The chain carries TRBV18 and TRBJ2-3; D remains ambiguous. Trimming removed 4 bases from V and 0 bases from J, with 8 bases in between. CDR1 is KGHSH, CDR2 LQKENI, per germline. The length of the CDR3 is 14 residues. This chain's CDR3 is CASSQTPSTDTQYF. In DNA form, the CDR3 reads TGTGCCAGCTCACAGACTCCTAGCACAGATACGCAGTATTTT. Drawing the rest from reference TRBV18 and TRBJ2-3, the complete variable domain is NAGVMQNPRHLVRRRGQEARLRCSPMKGHSHVYWYRQLPEEGLKFMVYLQKENIIDESGMPKERFSAEFPKEGPSILRIQQVVRGDSAAYFCASSQTPSTDTQYFGPGTRLTVL.

The CDR3 sequence is CASSESGIRGMNTEAFF. In nucleotides, the CDR3 is TGTGCCAGCAGTGAAAGCGGAATCAGGGGCATGAACACTGAAGCTTTCTTT. This chain uses TRBV6-1 with TRBJ1-1, with a weak D call TRBD1 (6 bases). The CDR3 covers 17 residues. V dropped 2 bases and J dropped 0 bases, with 16 bases sitting between them. The germline gives CDR1 MNHNS, CDR2 SASEGT.

J is TRBJ2-1 and V is TRBV19; D is uncertain. Germline V CDR1 and CDR2: LNHDA, SQIVND (reference sequence). This CDR3 is built from 14 residues. V was trimmed by 10 bases and J by 0 bases, leaving 13 bases between them. The chain's CDR3 is CATSGGRSYNEQFF. In DNA, the CDR3 is TGTGCCACTTCCGGTGGGCGCTCCTACAATGAGCAGTTCTTC.

The rearrangement uses TRBV6-6 and TRBJ1-2; D possibly corresponds to TRBD1 (6 bases). The CDR3 loop spans 14 amino acids. CDR1 and CDR2 from the germline V gene are MNHNY and SVGAGI (reference sequence). The V end was cut by 7 bases, the J end by 4 bases, with 16 bases between. This chain's CDR3 is CASNTRTGTYGYTF. The CDR3 DNA follows: TGTGCCAGCAATACTAGAACAGGGACCTATGGCTACACCTTC.

V gene TRBV4-1 combines with J gene TRBJ2-5, with TRBD1 matching over 8 bases. The germline CDR1 and CDR2 sequences are MGHRA and YSYEKL. The CDR3 contains 14 residues. The V and J ends lost 4 bases and 2 bases, in that order; junction bases with no gene match: 3. The CDR3 region has the DNA TGCGCCAGCAGCCTTAGACAGGGGCAAGAGACCCAGTACTTC. Its protein is CASSLRQGQETQYF.

This rearrangement joins TRBV5-1 to TRBJ1-2, with 8 bases aligning to TRBD1. Germline loops: CDR1 SGHRS, CDR2 YFSETQ. Trimming took 4 bases from V and 4 from J; bases not matched to a gene: 6. The CDR3 loop spans 14 amino acids. The CDR3 DNA reads TGCGCCAGCAGCGCGAACAGGGGGGTCTATGGCTACACCTTC. This encodes CASSANRGVYGYTF.

The chain carries TRBV15 and TRBJ1-1, with TRBD1 as a possible D gene (6 bases). This CDR3 is built from 13 residues. Trimming took off 3 bases at V and 8 bases at J, with 13 bases between the two ends. CDR1 LNHNV and CDR2 YYDKDF come from the germline V gene (reference sequence). The CDR3 coding sequence is TGTGCCACCAGCAGGCCCGATGGACAGGAAGCTTTCTTT. Translated: CATSRPDGQEAFF. The full variable domain, rest sourced from reference TRBV15 and TRBJ1-1, is DAMVIQNPRYQVTQFGKPVTLSCSQTLNHNVMYWYQQKSSQAPKLLFHYYDKDFNNEADTPDNFQSRRPNTSFCFLDIRSPGLGDTAMYLCATSRPDGQEAFFGQGTRLTVV.

This chain joins TRBV5-6 and TRBJ1-1; perhaps TRBD1 as D (5 bases). CDR3 length: 13 amino acids. The germline V gene encodes CDR1 SGHDT and CDR2 YYEEEE. Trimming took 0 bases from V and 5 from J, leaving 8 bases between them. This CDR3 is CASSLGAGTEAFF. CDR3 nucleotides: TGTGCCAGCAGCTTGGGGGCAGGGACTGAAGCTTTCTTT. The full variable domain, its missing parts supplied by reference TRBV5-6 and TRBJ1-1, is DAGVTQSPTHLIKTRGQQVTLRCSPKSGHDTVSWYQQALGQGPQFIFQYYEEEERQRGNFPDRFSGHQFPNYSSELNVNALLLGDSALYLCASSLGAGTEAFFGQGTRLTVV.

The chain employs TRBV5-6 and TRBJ2-7; D may be TRBD1 (5 bases). The V end lost 1 base, the J end lost 2 bases, and 10 bases lay between the germline ends. CDR3 length: 14 residues. Looked up from germline, CDR1 is SGHDT and CDR2 is YYEEEE. The DNA of the CDR3 is TGTGCCAGCAGCTTGTCGGACACCACCTACGAGCAGTACTTC. This encodes CASSLSDTTYEQYF.